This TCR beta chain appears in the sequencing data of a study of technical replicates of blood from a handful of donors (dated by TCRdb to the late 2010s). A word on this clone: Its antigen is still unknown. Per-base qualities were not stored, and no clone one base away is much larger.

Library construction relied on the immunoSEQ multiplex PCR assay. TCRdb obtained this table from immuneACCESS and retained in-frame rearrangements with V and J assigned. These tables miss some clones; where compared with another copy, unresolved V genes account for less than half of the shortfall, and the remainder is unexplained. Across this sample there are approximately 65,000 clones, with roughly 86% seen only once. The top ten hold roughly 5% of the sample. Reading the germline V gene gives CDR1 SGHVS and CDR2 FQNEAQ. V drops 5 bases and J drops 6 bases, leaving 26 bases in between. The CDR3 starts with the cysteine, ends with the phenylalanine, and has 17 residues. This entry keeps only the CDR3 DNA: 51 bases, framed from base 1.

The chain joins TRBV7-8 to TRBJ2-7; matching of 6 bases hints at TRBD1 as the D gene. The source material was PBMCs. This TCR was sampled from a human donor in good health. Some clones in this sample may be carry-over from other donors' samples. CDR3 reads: CASSTRYGGAFSGEQYF. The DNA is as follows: TGTGCCAGCAGCACCCGTTATGGGGGCGCCTTTTCGGGCGAGCAGTACTTC.